This T cell receptor (beta chain) emerged from a study of blood T cell repertoires in COVID-19. About the study: Collection of acute and convalescent COVID-19 samples took place in the United States, Italy and Spain. Nucleic acid was either cDNA or gDNA, and it came from T cells, B-cell-depleted T cells, or PBMCs.

Authors' methods: Scientists estimated how many nucleated cells there were by amplifying reference gene primers. TCRdb keeps only in-frame clones here, not all; method: immunoSEQ multiplex PCR. The V and J calls and clone size were taken over from that table, and D and trimming were inferred from the DNA. This table holds about 120,000 clones, around 78% found once. The CDR3 totals 15 residues. V lost 3 bases and J 2 bases, leaving 15 bases between the germline ends. CDR1 is DFQATT, CDR2 SNEGSKA, per germline (reference sequence). The V call is TRBV20-1, the J call TRBJ2-3, with a possible D match to TRBD1 (7 bases). Sequenced input: peripheral blood. The sequence derives from a man between 65 and 85 years old with acute or convalescent COVID-19. The CDR3 is CSASGGGLNTDTQYF. As DNA, the CDR3 is TGCAGTGCTAGTGGAGGGGGCTTGAACACAGATACGCAGTATTTT.